Each of the 24 T cell receptor beta chains below was sequenced from the same sample in a study of identical twins. TCRdb passed the 5' RACE reads through MiXCR, listing each CDR3 protein once. Here the sample spans about 240,000 distinct CDR3 sequences, about 11% being singletons. The material sequenced was memory T cells sorted from blood. These receptors were collected from a man between 50 and 59 years old in good health.

The chain combines TRBV9 with TRBJ2-7, with 7 positions matching TRBD1. With V trimmed by 7 bases and J by 2 bases, 9 bases remained unmatched. The CDR3 contains 14 residues. The germline V gene has CDR1 SGDLS and CDR2 YYNGEE. CDR3 region: CASAGAGGTYEQYF. The CDR3 nucleotides read TGTGCCAGCGCCGGGGCAGGGGGTACCTACGAGCAGTACTTC.

This clonotype was recorded many times. The V gene is TRBV10-3, the J gene TRBJ2-3; 7 bases are shared with TRBD1. V gave up 3 bases and J gave up 6 bases; unmatched junction bases: 3. The CDR3 consists of 13 residues. Germline CDR1 and CDR2: ENHRY and SYGVKD. The CDR3 DNA follows: TGTGCCATCAGTGAACAGGGGACCGATACGCAGTATTTT. Amino acids: CAISEQGTDTQYF.

This clonotype was detected only once. The chain joins TRBV7-6 to TRBJ2-7, with 8 bases aligning to TRBD2. J was trimmed by 0 bases and V by 0 bases; bases with no gene match: 10. This CDR3 has 18 residues. Per germline, CDR1 SGHVS and CDR2 FNYEAQ. CDR3 in amino acids: CASSLATSTGTSSYEQYF. CDR3 nucleotide sequence: TGTGCCAGCAGCTTAGCAACTTCTACAGGGACTAGCTCCTACGAGCAGTACTTC.

This clonotype was detected many times. The chain couples TRBV7-2 to TRBJ1-6, with no clear D. The length of the CDR3 is 11 residues. V was shortened by 6 bases and J by 8 bases, with 5 bases between the two germline ends. Germline CDR1 reads SGHTA; CDR2 reads FQGNSA. The CDR3 is CASSRDSPLHF. The CDR3 bases are TGTGCCAGCAGTCGAGATTCACCCCTCCACTTT.

The chain carries TRBV24-1 and TRBJ2-3, with 9 bases aligning to TRBD2. Germline V gene data show CDR1 as KGHDR and CDR2 as SFDVKD. J lost 5 bases, V lost 4 bases, and 9 bases had no gene match. The CDR3 runs 16 residues. The CDR3 loop is CATSDSTSGWEDTQYF. The CDR3 DNA is TGTGCCACCAGTGACTCGACTAGCGGTTGGGAAGATACGCAGTATTTT.

The chain is built from TRBV20-1 and TRBJ1-1; TRBD1 might be the D (5 bases). Germline loops: CDR1 DFQATT, CDR2 SNEGSKA (reference sequence). The CDR3 sequence is 11 residues long. The ends were cut back, 8 bases at V and 6 bases at J, with 13 bases in the middle. The CDR3 sequence: CSLFRGSEAFF. In DNA, the CDR3 is TGCAGTTTATTCCGGGGCTCTGAAGCTTTCTTT.

The sample holds a few counts of this clonotype. The J gene is TRBJ1-6, the V gene TRBV11-2, with a possible D match to TRBD1 (6 bases). Per germline, CDR1 SGHAT and CDR2 FQNNGV. The CDR3 covers 17 residues. Trimming shortened V by 0 bases and J by 11 bases, and 20 bases separated the two germline ends. CDR3 sequence reads: CASSLESLGGTGPPLHF. In DNA form, the CDR3 reads TGTGCCAGCAGCTTAGAATCATTGGGCGGTACAGGGCCACCCCTCCACTTT.

This clonotype has ten or more counts. The chain links TRBV7-2 to TRBJ2-3, with D unclear. The CDR3 spans 15 residues. V lost 1 base to trimming and J lost 1 base, with 9 bases between them. Germline CDR1 is SGHTA and CDR2 is FQGNSA. CDR3 bases: TGTGCCAGCAGCTTAGACCCGGCTGGCACAGATACGCAGTATTTT. This translates into CASSLDPAGTDTQYF. The full variable domain, with the rest looked up from reference TRBV7-2 and TRBJ2-3, is GAGVSQSPSNKVTEKGKDVELRCDPISGHTALYWYRQSLGQGLEFLIYFQGNSAPDKSGLPSDRFSAERTGGSVSTLTIQRTQQEDSAVYLCASSLDPAGTDTQYFGPGTRLTVL.

The chain couples TRBV5-1 to TRBJ2-3; 14 bases are shared with TRBD2. The CDR3 extends over 17 amino acids. The V gene end was trimmed by 5 bases and the J gene end by 1 base; junction bases not matched to a gene: 6. Germline V gives CDR1 SGHRS, CDR2 YFSETQ. CDR3 sequence reads: CASSSGLAGAGTDTQYF. In DNA, the CDR3 is TGCGCCAGCAGTTCGGGACTAGCGGGAGCTGGCACAGATACGCAGTATTTT.

V gene TRBV19 combines with J gene TRBJ2-6; D ambiguous. Trimming took off 6 bases at V and 0 bases at J, with 9 bases between the two ends. This CDR3 has 15 amino acids. Germline assignment: CDR1 LNHDA and CDR2 SQIVND (reference sequence). For the CDR3, the DNA is TGTGCCAGTAGCGATCTTTACTCTGGGGCCAACGTCCTGACTTTC. This translates into CASSDLYSGANVLTF.

About this clonotype: At one of its ends the junction is not consistent with the germline gene, which may arise from a read error. The chain recombines TRBV7-9 with TRBJ1-6; D gene ambiguous. This CDR3 region has 11 residues. Germline values: CDR1 SEHNR, CDR2 FQNEAQ (reference sequence). For the CDR3, the DNA is TGTGCCAGCAGCTCGGATTCAACCCTCCACTTT. It is translated as CASSSDSTLHF.

There are a few counts of this clonotype. The J gene is TRBJ1-2, the V gene TRBV3-1; D possibly corresponds to TRBD1 (6 bases). Trimming stripped 0 bases from V and 13 bases from J, with 15 bases between. Germline V lookup: CDR1 LGHDT, CDR2 YNNKEL (reference sequence). The CDR3 is 13 residues long. The CDR3 DNA follows: TGTGCCAGCAGCCAAGAAGGCAGGGGAAGTGGCACCTTC. As protein: CASSQEGRGSGTF.

The V call is TRBV18, the J call TRBJ1-5, with unresolved D. Trimming took 4 bases from V and 1 from J, leaving 14 bases between them. The CDR3 consists of 16 residues. CDR1 and CDR2 (germline): KGHSH, LQKENI. The DNA of the CDR3 is TGTGCCAGCTCACGGCGTCTTAGGTACAGCAATCAGCCCCAGCATTTT. Translating it yields CASSRRLRYSNQPQHF.

This clonotype was recorded at least ten times. The chain uses TRBV3-1 and TRBJ2-3; 14 positions agree with TRBD2. Germline assignment: CDR1 LGHDT and CDR2 YNNKEL (reference sequence). The CDR3 length is 18 residues. J lost 6 bases, V lost 4 bases, and 12 bases had no gene match. CDR3 nucleotide sequence: TGTGCCAGCAGCCCACGGACTAGCGGGGGGACCCCAGTGGATACGCAGTATTTT. Amino acid sequence: CASSPRTSGGTPVDTQYF.

J is TRBJ2-2 and V is TRBV5-1; TRBD2 agrees at 7 bases. With 6 bases clipped from V and 4 bases from J, the junction kept 15 bases outside the gene matches. Germline CDR1 SGHRS, CDR2 YFSETQ. This CDR3 region has 17 residues. This chain's CDR3 is CASTRAGQGGATGELFF. CDR3 nucleotides: TGCGCCAGCACGCGAGCGGGGCAGGGTGGCGCCACCGGGGAGCTGTTTTTT. Drawing the rest from reference TRBV5-1 and TRBJ2-2, the complete variable domain is KAGVTQTPRYLIKTRGQQVTLSCSPISGHRSVSWYQQTPGQGLQFLFEYFSETQRNKGNFPGRFSGRQFSNSRSEMNVSTLELGDSALYLCASTRAGQGGATGELFFGEGSRLTVL.

The gene calls are TRBV20-1 and TRBJ2-1, with D possibly TRBD2 on 5 matching bases. This CDR3 contains 12 residues. The ends were cut back, 3 bases at V and 12 bases at J, with 15 bases in the middle. Germline loops: CDR1 DFQATT, CDR2 SNEGSKA (reference sequence). The CDR3: CSASLDRDRQFF. Here the CDR3 DNA reads TGCAGTGCTAGTCTGGACCGGGATAGGCAGTTCTTC.

The chain combines TRBV4-1 with TRBJ2-1, with 9 bases matching TRBD1. Looked up from germline, CDR1 is MGHRA and CDR2 is YSYEKL. This CDR3 is built from 13 residues. With V trimmed by 8 bases and J by 7 bases, 6 bases remained unmatched. Here the CDR3 reads CASAGQGWNEQFF. The CDR3 DNA reads as TGCGCCAGCGCGGGACAGGGCTGGAATGAGCAGTTCTTC.

The V and J genes are TRBV6-2 or TRBV6-3 and TRBJ1-5; no definite D call. The CDR3 loop spans 14 amino acids. V was cut by 5 bases and J by 1 base, with 9 bases left in between. The V gene's germline CDR1 is MNHEY and CDR2 SVGEGT. Written as DNA, the CDR3 is TGTGCCAGCAGTGAGACAAGAAGCAATCAGCCCCAGCATTTT. Its protein is CASSETRSNQPQHF.

In this sample, this clonotype turned up many times. This chain links TRBV4-2 with TRBJ1-4; D remains unclear. Germline loops: CDR1 LGHNA, CDR2 YNFKEQ. This CDR3 contains 15 residues. Trimming took 0 bases from V and 1 from J, leaving 6 bases between them. CDR3 region: CASSQDRVTNEKLFF. The CDR3 coding sequence is TGTGCCAGCAGCCAAGATAGGGTAACTAATGAAAAACTGTTTTTT.

This clonotype was detected many times. The CDR3 sequence: CSARTPSRGATDTQYF. The CDR3 DNA follows: TGCAGTGCTAGAACCCCTTCCAGGGGCGCGACAGATACGCAGTATTTT. V and J are TRBV20-1 and TRBJ2-3; tentatively, D is TRBD1 (6 bases). The V end lost 2 bases, the J end lost 3 bases, and 18 bases lay between the germline ends. The CDR3 totals 16 residues. Germline CDR1 reads DFQATT; CDR2 reads SNEGSKA (reference sequence).

This clonotype occurred many times. J is TRBJ2-1 and V is TRBV18; TRBD2 is a possible D gene (5 bases). This CDR3 contains 15 residues. The germline gives CDR1 KGHSH, CDR2 LQKENI. V was shortened by 3 bases and J by 0 bases, with 9 bases between the two germline ends. DNA of the CDR3: TGTGCCAGCTCACCTAAGCGGAGCTCCTACAATGAGCAGTTCTTC. Its protein is CASSPKRSSYNEQFF.

This clonotype was found many times. The chain joins TRBV6-2 or TRBV6-3 to TRBJ2-3; tentatively, D is TRBD2 (6 bases). The CDR3 extends over 15 amino acids. V gave up 7 bases and J gave up 4 bases, with 18 bases separating them. Germline V gives CDR1 MNHEY, CDR2 SVGEGT. The CDR3 DNA follows: TGTGCCAGCACCACCCGGTGGAGGGAGGCAGATACGCAGTATTTT. Amino acids: CASTTRWREADTQYF.

V is TRBV29-1 and J is TRBJ2-1; D gene ambiguous. The CDR3 length is 14 residues. Germline CDR1 reads SQVTM; CDR2 reads ANQGSEA. Trimming removed 0 bases at V and 6 bases at J, with 12 bases between. DNA for the CDR3: TGCAGCGTTGAAGATCGTAGTCAGTTCAATGAGCAGTTCTTC. Amino acids: CSVEDRSQFNEQFF.

This clonotype was counted ten times or more. The V and J genes are TRBV7-8 and TRBJ2-6; D call uncertain. The germline V gene has CDR1 SGHVS and CDR2 FQNEAQ. CDR3 length equals 19 residues. V dropped 0 bases and J dropped 0 bases, with 15 bases sitting between them. The CDR3 sequence is CASSLARLTRRSGANVLTF. CDR3 nucleotide sequence: TGTGCCAGCAGCTTAGCCCGACTCACGAGACGCTCTGGGGCCAACGTCCTGACTTTC.